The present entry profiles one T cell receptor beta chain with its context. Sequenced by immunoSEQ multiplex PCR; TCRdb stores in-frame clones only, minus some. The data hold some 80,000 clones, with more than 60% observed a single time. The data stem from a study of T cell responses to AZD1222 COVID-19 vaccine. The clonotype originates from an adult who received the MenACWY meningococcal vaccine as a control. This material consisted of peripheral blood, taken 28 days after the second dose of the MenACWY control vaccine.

The CDR3 coding sequence is TGTGCCTGGACTCAGGGGTCGGGCAATCAGCCCCAGCATTTT. This codes for CAWTQGSGNQPQHF. The gene calls are TRBV30 and TRBJ1-5, with D possibly being TRBD1 (6 bases). Germline CDR1 reads GTSNPN; CDR2 reads SVGIG (reference sequence). The V end lost 4 bases, the J end lost 2 bases, and 12 bases lay between the germline ends. The CDR3 runs 14 residues.